One sample yielded the 2 T cell receptor beta chains listed below, sequenced in a study of response to subunit inactivated influenza vaccine. TCRdb used MiXCR to reprocess the RT-PCR reads, holding one entry per CDR3 protein. Of approximately 570,000 distinct CDR3 sequences listed, approximately 7.1% are singletons. Source: PBMCs from blood, taken about 23 months after vaccination. The source of these receptors is a man aged 50 to 69 who received an inactivated influenza vaccine.

There are a few counts of this clonotype. The chain links TRBV5-6 to TRBJ2-7; tentative D call: TRBD2 (5 bases). The germline gives CDR1 SGHDT, CDR2 YYEEEE. CDR3 length: 15 amino acids. V lost 1 base, J lost 5 bases, and 16 bases lay in between. CDR3 sequence (DNA): TGTGCCAGCAGCTTGCCCGGGAATTCGCCTCACGAGCAGTACTTC. The encoded protein is CASSLPGNSPHEQYF.

In this sample, this clonotype turned up many times. This chain connects TRBV5-6 to TRBJ1-2, with D tentatively TRBD1 (6 bases). The V end was cut by 1 base, the J end by 6 bases, with 13 bases between. The germline V gene encodes CDR1 SGHDT and CDR2 YYEEEE. The CDR3 sequence is 14 residues long. CDR3 protein: CASSLWWGAHGYTF. CDR3 nucleotides: TGTGCCAGCAGCTTGTGGTGGGGGGCGCATGGCTACACCTTC.